These 8 T cell receptor beta chains were sequenced from one sample in a study of cytomegalovirus exposure and HLA in healthy donors. The PCR contained 60 Vbeta and 13 Jbeta primers. Sequencing was performed with immunoSEQ multiplex PCR; in TCRdb, only in-frame clones are kept and a portion is missing. This table has 140,000 or so clones, about 80% appearing once. Sequencing was done on a sample of PBMCs. These receptor sequences come from a man between 35 and 55 years old in good health and CMV-seronegative.

V and J are TRBV5-1 and TRBJ2-5; 9 bases fit TRBD1. The better agreement between TRBJ2-7 and the DNA end casts doubt on the J call. Germline-derived CDR1 and CDR2 are SGHRS and YFSETQ. The CDR3 has 12 residues. CDR3 bases: TGCGCCAGCAGGGGGACAGGGAACGAGCAGTACTTC. It is translated as CASRGTGNEQYF.

The chain recombines TRBV19 with TRBJ1-1; D not resolved. Deletions cut 3 bases from V and 6 bases from J, with 8 bases between. This CDR3 has 12 residues. The germline V gene encodes CDR1 LNHDA and CDR2 SQIVND (reference sequence). The CDR3 is CASSIRLAEAFF. CDR3 sequence (DNA): TGTGCCAGTAGTATCCGACTGGCTGAAGCTTTCTTT.

The gene calls are TRBV7-8 and TRBJ2-7, with D possibly being TRBD2 (5 bases). Trimming left V 2 bases short and J 2 bases short, with 10 bases between. This CDR3 is 14 amino acids long. The V gene's germline CDR1 is SGHVS and CDR2 FQNEAQ. The CDR3 here is CASSLSGGTYEQYF. DNA of the CDR3: TGTGCCAGCAGCTTAAGCGGCGGTACCTACGAGCAGTACTTC.

The chain joins TRBV10-1 to TRBJ1-6; no clear D. Looked up from germline, CDR1 is WNHNN and CDR2 is SYGVQD (reference sequence). This CDR3 contains 13 residues. With 2 bases removed from V and 8 bases from J, the gap between germline ends came to 7 bases. As DNA, the CDR3 is TGCGCCAGCAGTGAGGACCGGGATTCACCCCTCCACTTT. Amino acid sequence: CASSEDRDSPLHF.

This chain links TRBV4-3 with TRBJ1-5, with D tentatively TRBD1 (5 bases). The CDR3 totals 15 residues. The V and J ends lost 0 bases and 2 bases respectively, with 8 bases between them. Germline V lookup: CDR1 LGHNA, CDR2 YSLEER. CDR3 nucleotides: TGCGCCAGCAGCCAAGACAGGGAGGGCAATCAGCCCCAGCATTTT. Its translation: CASSQDREGNQPQHF.

The chain is built from TRBV6-5 and TRBJ2-2; tentatively, D is TRBD2 (6 bases). Between the trimmed V and J ends, which lost 6 bases and 7 bases, there was a span of 15 bases. The CDR3 sequence is 14 residues long. Germline V CDR1 and CDR2: MNHEY, SVGAGI. Here the CDR3 reads CASRRGSGIGELFF. The CDR3 DNA reads as TGTGCCAGCAGACGGGGGTCTGGTATCGGGGAGCTGTTTTTT.

This clone showed up just once. The chain links TRBV11-2 to TRBJ2-3, with 7 bases that match TRBD2. Germline V gene sequence: CDR1 SGHAT, CDR2 FQNNGV. V shed 3 bases, J shed 1 base, and the junction held 7 bases outside the gene matches. This CDR3 is built from 16 residues. The CDR3 nucleotides read TGTGCCAGCAGCTTCGGCGCGGGGGTTCGCACAGATACGCAGTATTTT. Translation: CASSFGAGVRTDTQYF.

The chain uses TRBV19 and TRBJ1-3; maybe TRBD1 (6 bases). The CDR3 has 18 amino acids. Germline CDR1 and CDR2: LNHDA and SQIVND (reference sequence). The ends were cut back, 7 bases at V and 0 bases at J, with 22 bases in the middle. The CDR3 DNA follows: TGTGCCAGTACCACTAACCCACCGGGACAACTCTCTGGAAACACCATATATTTT. Translation gives CASTTNPPGQLSGNTIYF. The full variable domain, completed using reference TRBV19 and TRBJ1-3, is DGGITQSPKYLFRKEGQNVTLSCEQNLNHDAMYWYRQDPGQGLRLIYYSQIVNDFQKGDIAEGYSVSREKKESFPLTVTSAQKNPTAFYLCASTTNPPGQLSGNTIYFGEGSWLTVV.